The TCR beta chain described here comes from a study of CD8 T cells in Susac syndrome. CD8+ and CD4+ blood T cells underwent TCR beta sequencing. Purification of the CD8+ and CD4+ T cells relied on negative isolation, and TEMRA cells underwent FACS enrichment. About this clonotype itself: As yet, its antigen is unknown.

Random-hexamer reverse transcription was applied to about 0.45 to 1 ug RNA. Amplification of TCR beta CDR3 by immunoSEQ multiplex PCR spanned 54 Vbeta and 13 Jbeta. TCRdb re-analysed the immunoSEQ multiplex PCR reads in MiXCR, keeping a single row per CDR3 protein. This table holds fewer than 150,000 distinct CDR3 sequences, about 90% found once. Looked up from germline, CDR1 is MNHEY and CDR2 is SMNVEV (reference sequence). J gave up 5 bases and V 6 bases, and 11 bases lay outside the gene matches. CDR3 length: 16 residues. Overall study results and limits: The study conceded that relatively few individuals underwent its TCR sequencing and HLA analysis.

Sequencing was done on a sample of CD8+ T cells from PBMCs. The V call is TRBV27, the J call TRBJ2-1, with 9 bases that match TRBD1. This sequence originates from a human donor with multiple sclerosis. The CDR3: CASSLTPGTGNNEQFF. For the CDR3, the DNA is TGTGCCAGCAGCCTAACTCCTGGGACAGGGAACAATGAGCAGTTCTTC.